Following are 19 T cell receptor beta chains from one sample sequenced in a study of blood T cell repertoires in COVID-19 (dated by TCRdb to about 2020). The library was obtained by the immunoSEQ multiplex PCR assay. TCRdb holds this immuneACCESS table with in-frame rearrangements only. Some clones are missing; in checked studies, unresolved V genes explain under half, and the rest has no known cause. Recorded for this sample are around 190,000 clones; about nine tenths of them occurred a single time. Jointly, the top ten make up around 20% of the sample. Sequencing used peripheral blood. These TCRs come from a man aged 65 to 79 with active or convalescent COVID-19.

The V and J genes are TRBV28 and TRBJ1-3; 11 bases align to TRBD1. V was clipped by 3 bases and J by 1 base; unmatched bases: 2. Germline assignment: CDR1 MDHEN and CDR2 SYDVKM. This CDR3 comprises 16 residues. The CDR3 sequence is CASSFRDRGSGNTIYF. CDR3 DNA sequence: TGTGCCAGCAGTTTCCGGGACAGGGGGTCTGGAAACACCATATATTTT. The full variable domain, rest sourced from reference TRBV28 and TRBJ1-3, is DVKVTQSSRYLVKRTGEKVFLECVQDMDHENMFWYRQDPGLGLRLIYFSYDVKMKEKGDIPEGYSVSREKKERFSLILESASTNQTSMYLCASSFRDRGSGNTIYFGEGSWLTVV.

This clone was recorded once. The chain carries TRBV11-2 and TRBJ1-2; D may be TRBD1 (5 bases). CDR3 length: 16 amino acids. V lost 1 base, J lost 0 bases, and 12 bases lay in between. Germline V lookup: CDR1 SGHAT, CDR2 FQNNGV. In DNA form, the CDR3 reads TGTGCCAGCAGCTTAGGGAGACAGAGAACTAACTATGGCTACACCTTC. Amino acid sequence: CASSLGRQRTNYGYTF.

CDR3 residues: CASTPPGGANIQYF. DNA of the CDR3: TGCGCCAGCACCCCCCCAGGGGGCGCAAACATTCAGTACTTC. The chain carries TRBV10-2 and TRBJ2-4; 8 bases are a match to TRBD1. Trimming removed 7 bases from V and 6 bases from J; junction bases left unmatched: 8. There are 14 residues in the CDR3. The V gene's germline CDR1 is WSHSY and CDR2 SAAADI.

This clone turned up a few times. The chain has TRBV11-3 and TRBJ2-7; D perhaps matches TRBD2 (5 bases). Trimming cost V 0 bases and J 4 bases, with 7 bases left between them. CDR3 size: 13 residues. Germline CDR1 reads SGHNT; CDR2 reads YENEEA. CDR3 loop: CASSLESGYEQYF. The CDR3 region has the DNA TGTGCCAGCAGCTTAGAATCGGGGTACGAGCAGTACTTC.

The rearrangement uses TRBV11-2 and TRBJ2-1, with 7 bases matching TRBD2. V dropped 5 bases and J dropped 6; count of bases not matched to a gene: 7. The germline gives CDR1 SGHAT, CDR2 FQNNGV. The CDR3 is 14 amino acids. The CDR3 coding sequence is TGTGCCAGCAGCCCGCGGACTAGGCTCAATGAGCAGTTCTTC. Encoded protein: CASSPRTRLNEQFF.

The CDR3 coding sequence is TGTGCCAGCCGGTCGGCAGGGCCCTACGAGCAGTACTTC. It translates to CASRSAGPYEQYF. The chain has TRBV28 and TRBJ2-7; a weak D match, TRBD1 (5 bases). V was pared by 8 bases and J by 2 bases, with 13 bases between. Germline V gives CDR1 MDHEN, CDR2 SYDVKM. The CDR3 totals 13 residues.

V usage is TRBV19 and J usage is TRBJ1-2; possibly TRBD1 for D (5 bases). V lost 5 bases and J lost 2, with 21 bases in between. The CDR3 has 17 residues. Germline V gene data show CDR1 as LNHDA and CDR2 as SQIVND (reference sequence). Written as DNA, the CDR3 is TGTGCCAGTAGTCCGCGACAGACGGGGGTGGTAAACTATGGCTACACCTTC. Amino acid sequence: CASSPRQTGVVNYGYTF.

The DNA for the CDR3 is TGCGCCAGCAGCGACACCGGGACAGGGTTTGAGTACTTC. Its protein product is CASSDTGTGFEYF. The J gene is TRBJ2-7, the V gene TRBV5-1; 9 bases line up with TRBD1. The germline V gene has CDR1 SGHRS and CDR2 YFSETQ. J gave up 11 bases and V 4 bases, and 10 bases lay outside the gene matches. The CDR3 has 13 residues.

The chain joins TRBV7-2 to TRBJ1-5; weak D call: TRBD1 (6 bases). V was clipped by 1 base and J by 5 bases, with 12 bases between them. The germline gives CDR1 SGHTA, CDR2 FQGNSA. The CDR3 totals 15 residues. Here the CDR3 DNA reads TGTGCCAGCAGCTTAGAAACAGGGAGGGATCAGCCCCAGCATTTT. Amino acid sequence: CASSLETGRDQPQHF. The entire variable domain, with the rest obtained from reference TRBV7-2 and TRBJ1-5, is as follows: GAGVSQSPSNKVTEKGKDVELRCDPISGHTALYWYRQSLGQGLEFLIYFQGNSAPDKSGLPSDRFSAERTGGSVSTLTIQRTQQEDSAVYLCASSLETGRDQPQHFGDGTRLSIL.

The sample holds a few counts of this clone. This chain joins TRBV15 and TRBJ2-1; 8 nucleotides match TRBD2. With V trimmed by 0 bases and J by 6 bases, 4 bases remained unmatched. The CDR3 contains 15 residues. Germline CDR1 and CDR2: LNHNV and YYDKDF (reference sequence). The CDR3 is CATSRDASGPNEQFF. CDR3 nucleotide sequence: TGTGCCACCAGCAGAGATGCTAGCGGGCCCAATGAGCAGTTCTTC.

The chain is built from TRBV7-9 and TRBJ1-2; D unresolved. V was clipped by 2 bases and J by 6 bases, with 10 bases between them. Germline V gives CDR1 SEHNR, CDR2 FQNEAQ (reference sequence). The CDR3 runs to 13 residues. CDR3 nucleotides: TGTGCCAGCAGCTTAATGGCCATCCATGGCTACACCTTC. Translating it yields CASSLMAIHGYTF.

This clone came up once. The rearrangement links TRBV2 to TRBJ2-1; D gene ambiguous. This CDR3 contains 11 residues. Germline assignment: CDR1 SNHLY and CDR2 FYNNEI. V was pared by 6 bases and J by 4 bases, with 4 bases between. As DNA, the CDR3 is TGTGCCAGCAGAGCATACAATGAGCAGTTCTTC. Translating gives CASRAYNEQFF.

V gene TRBV15 combines with J gene TRBJ1-5; D not resolved. The CDR3 has 14 amino acids. V lost 3 bases and J 5 bases, leaving 11 bases between the germline ends. Germline CDR1 is LNHNV and CDR2 is YYDKDF (reference sequence). CDR3 in DNA: TGTGCCACCAGCAGTAGAAAAGATCATCAGCCCCAGCATTTT. Translation: CATSSRKDHQPQHF.

The rearrangement uses TRBV19 and TRBJ2-3, with 8 bases lining up with TRBD2. The V segment lost 5 bases and the J segment 0 bases; nucleotides outside the gene matches: 10. Germline V gives CDR1 LNHDA, CDR2 SQIVND (reference sequence). This CDR3 is 17 amino acids long. For the CDR3, the DNA is TGTGCCAGTAGTTCCCCCCGCCGGGAGGGAAGCACAGATACGCAGTATTTT. Translated, it gives CASSSPRREGSTDTQYF.

This chain uses TRBV5-1 with TRBJ1-2; 8 bases map to TRBD1. There are 16 residues in the CDR3. V was clipped by 4 bases and J by 2 bases; unmatched bases: 10. Germline V gene sequence: CDR1 SGHRS, CDR2 YFSETQ. CDR3 residues: CASSPTRGQANYGYTF. CDR3 bases: TGCGCCAGCAGCCCGACCCGGGGACAGGCGAACTATGGCTACACCTTC.

Points on this clone: Additional DNA sequences in this sample encode the identical CDR3. This chain joins TRBV3-1 (or the pseudogene TRBV3-2) and TRBJ1-1; possibly TRBD1 for D (6 bases). This CDR3 spans 11 amino acids. Trimming left V 3 bases short and J 8 bases short, with 7 bases between. Looked up from germline, CDR1 is LGHDT and CDR2 is YNNKEL (reference sequence). CDR3 region: CASSHGTEAFF. CDR3 in DNA: TGTGCCAGCAGCCATGGGACAGAAGCTTTCTTT.

A single count supports this clone. The identical CDR3 is also encoded by other nucleotide sequences in the sample. V and J are TRBV7-2 and TRBJ1-2; possible D gene TRBD1, 5 bases. CDR1 is SGHTA and CDR2 is FQGNSA in the germline V gene. The CDR3 is made up of 13 amino acids. V lost 5 bases, J lost 4 bases, and 11 bases lay in between. DNA for the CDR3: TGTGCCAGCAGCCTAGGGGCAGCCTATGGCTACACCTTC. This gives the protein CASSLGAAYGYTF.

The gene calls are TRBV10-3 and TRBJ1-2; 7 nucleotides match TRBD1. The germline V gene has CDR1 ENHRY and CDR2 SYGVKD. CDR3 size: 14 residues. J was trimmed by 3 bases and V by 10 bases; bases with no gene match: 11. CDR3 bases: TGTGCCACCGCCATCGGAGGGGGCGACTATGGCTACACCTTC. This sequence encodes CATAIGGGDYGYTF.

The chain is built from TRBV19 and TRBJ1-1, with 9 bases that match TRBD1. The CDR3 is 13 amino acids. Germline V lookup: CDR1 LNHDA, CDR2 SQIVND (reference sequence). V shed 4 bases, J shed 7 bases, and the junction held 4 bases outside the gene matches. CDR3 in amino acids: CASSKRQGGEAFF. The DNA for the CDR3 is TGTGCCAGTAGTAAGAGACAGGGGGGTGAAGCTTTCTTT. Looking up the rest from reference TRBV19 and TRBJ1-1 gives the full variable domain: DGGITQSPKYLFRKEGQNVTLSCEQNLNHDAMYWYRQDPGQGLRLIYYSQIVNDFQKGDIAEGYSVSREKKESFPLTVTSAQKNPTAFYLCASSKRQGGEAFFGQGTRLTVV.